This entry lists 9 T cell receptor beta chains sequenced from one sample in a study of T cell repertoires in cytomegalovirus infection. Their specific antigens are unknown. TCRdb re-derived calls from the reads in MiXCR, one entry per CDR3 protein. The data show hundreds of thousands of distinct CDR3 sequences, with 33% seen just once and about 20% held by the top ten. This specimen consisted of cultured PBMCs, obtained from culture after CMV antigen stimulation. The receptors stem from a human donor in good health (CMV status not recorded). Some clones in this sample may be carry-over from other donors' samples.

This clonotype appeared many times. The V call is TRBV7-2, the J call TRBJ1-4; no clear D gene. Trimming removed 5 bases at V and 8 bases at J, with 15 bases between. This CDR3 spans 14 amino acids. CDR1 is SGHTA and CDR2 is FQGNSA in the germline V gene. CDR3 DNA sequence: TGTGCCAGCAGCCCGGGTCGGTTGGCAGAAAAACTGTTTTTT. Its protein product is CASSPGRLAEKLFF.

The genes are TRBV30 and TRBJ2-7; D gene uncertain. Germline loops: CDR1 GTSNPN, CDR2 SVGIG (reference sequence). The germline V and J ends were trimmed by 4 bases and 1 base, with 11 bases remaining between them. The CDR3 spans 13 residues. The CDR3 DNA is TGTGCCTGGAATTATGGCGGTTCCTACGAGCAGTACTTC. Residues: CAWNYGGSYEQYF.

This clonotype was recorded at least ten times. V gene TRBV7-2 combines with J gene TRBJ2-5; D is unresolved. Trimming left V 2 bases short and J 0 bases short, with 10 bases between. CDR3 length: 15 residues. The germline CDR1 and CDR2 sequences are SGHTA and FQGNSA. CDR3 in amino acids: CASSLSGLYQETQYF. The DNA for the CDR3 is TGTGCCAGCAGCTTAAGTGGGCTGTACCAAGAGACCCAGTACTTC. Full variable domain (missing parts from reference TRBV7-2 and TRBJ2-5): GAGVSQSPSNKVTEKGKDVELRCDPISGHTALYWYRQSLGQGLEFLIYFQGNSAPDKSGLPSDRFSAERTGGSVSTLTIQRTQQEDSAVYLCASSLSGLYQETQYFGPGTRLLVL.

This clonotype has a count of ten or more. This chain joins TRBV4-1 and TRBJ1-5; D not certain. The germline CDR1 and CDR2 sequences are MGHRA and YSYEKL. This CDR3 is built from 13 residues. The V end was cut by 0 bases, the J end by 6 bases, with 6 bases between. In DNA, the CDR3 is TGCGCCAGCAGCCAAGAGCTAGGTCAGCCCCAGCATTTT. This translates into CASSQELGQPQHF.

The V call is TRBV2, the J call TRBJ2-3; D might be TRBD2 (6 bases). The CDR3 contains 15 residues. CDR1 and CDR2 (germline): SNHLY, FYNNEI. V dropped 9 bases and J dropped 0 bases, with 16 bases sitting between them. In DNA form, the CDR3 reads TGTGCCAGTTCGTTCGCGGGGTCTAGCACAGATACGCAGTATTTT. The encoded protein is CASSFAGSSTDTQYF.

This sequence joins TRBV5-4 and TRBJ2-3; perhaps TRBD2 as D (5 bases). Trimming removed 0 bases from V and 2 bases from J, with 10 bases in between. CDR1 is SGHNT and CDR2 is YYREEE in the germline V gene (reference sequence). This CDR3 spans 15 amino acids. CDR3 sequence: CASSLDQRTTDTQYF. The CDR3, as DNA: TGTGCCAGCAGCTTGGACCAGCGGACCACAGATACGCAGTATTTT.

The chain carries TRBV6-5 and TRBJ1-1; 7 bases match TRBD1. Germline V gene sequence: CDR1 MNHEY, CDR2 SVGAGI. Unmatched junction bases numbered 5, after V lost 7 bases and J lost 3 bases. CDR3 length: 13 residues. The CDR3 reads CASTTTGYTEAFF. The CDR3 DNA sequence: TGTGCCAGCACCACGACAGGGTACACTGAAGCTTTCTTT.

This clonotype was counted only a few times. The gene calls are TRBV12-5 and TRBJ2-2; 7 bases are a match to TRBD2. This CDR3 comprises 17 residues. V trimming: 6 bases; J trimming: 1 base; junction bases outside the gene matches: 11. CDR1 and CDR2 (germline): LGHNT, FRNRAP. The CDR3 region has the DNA TGTGCTAGTGGCCTTACCCGACTAGCAGTGAACACCGGGGAGCTGTTTTTT. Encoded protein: CASGLTRLAVNTGELFF.

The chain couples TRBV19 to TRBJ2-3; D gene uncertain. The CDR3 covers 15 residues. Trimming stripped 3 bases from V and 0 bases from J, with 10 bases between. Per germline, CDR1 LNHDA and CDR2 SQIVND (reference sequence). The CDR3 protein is CASSIGPPSTDTQYF. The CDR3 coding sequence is TGTGCCAGTAGTATCGGGCCCCCTAGCACAGATACGCAGTATTTT.